This is a list of T cell receptor beta chains from one sample in a study of T cells after yellow fever vaccination. MiXCR, applied by TCRdb to the 5' RACE reads, yields one record per CDR3 protein. The table has 300,000 to 400,000 distinct CDR3 sequences, under 15% seen once. The material sequenced was CD4+ T cells sorted from PBMCs, taken 15 days after the yellow fever booster vaccination. Receptor source: a man between 18 and 35 years old who received the YFV17D yellow fever vaccine. CDR3s include the opening cysteine and the closing phenylalanine or tryptophan. A D gene is named only where the DNA matches it firmly. Clone size is given for some rows only: seen once, a few or many times, or a class if the clone is expanded.

clone size: -
V gene: TRBV5-4
J gene: TRBJ2-3
D gene: -
CDR3 protein: CASSVDSYTQYF
CDR3 DNA: TGTGCCAGCAGCGTCGACAGCTATACGCAGTATTTT

clone size: many
V gene: TRBV4-1
J gene: TRBJ2-5
D gene: -
CDR3 protein: CASSQDRAQETQYF
CDR3 DNA: TGCGCCAGCAGCCAAGACAGGGCCCAAGAGACCCAGTACTTC

clone size: -
V gene: TRBV7-9
J gene: TRBJ2-5
D gene: -
CDR3 protein: CASSPNTHPQYF
CDR3 DNA: TGTGCCAGCAGCCCAAACACTCACCCCCAGTACTTC

clone size: -
V gene: TRBV7-2
J gene: TRBJ1-4
D gene: -
CDR3 protein: CASTLLSTDEKLFF
CDR3 DNA: TGTGCCAGCACACTCCTCTCCACTGATGAAAAACTGTTTTTT

clone size: few
V gene: TRBV29-1
J gene: TRBJ1-3
D gene: -
CDR3 protein: CSVKSSGNTIYF
CDR3 DNA: TGCAGCGTTAAAAGCTCTGGAAACACCATATATTTT

clone size: -
V gene: TRBV27
J gene: TRBJ2-1
D gene: -
CDR3 protein: CASSPGRPNYNEQFF
CDR3 DNA: TGTGCCAGCAGTCCAGGACGGCCGAACTACAATGAGCAGTTCTTC

clone size: few
V gene: TRBV4-2
J gene: TRBJ1-1
D gene: -
CDR3 protein: CASSQQSGHLNTEAFF
CDR3 DNA: TGTGCCAGCAGCCAACAGAGCGGACACCTGAACACTGAAGCTTTCTTT

clone size: -
V gene: TRBV6-5
J gene: TRBJ2-5
D gene: TRBD1
CDR3 protein: CASRPGQRRETQYF
CDR3 DNA: TGTGCCAGCAGGCCGGGACAGCGGCGCGAGACCCAGTACTTC

clone size: -
V gene: TRBV4-1
J gene: TRBJ2-7
D gene: -
CDR3 protein: CASSQDGIYEQYF
CDR3 DNA: TGCGCCAGCAGCCAAGATGGGATCTACGAGCAGTACTTC

clone size: -
V gene: TRBV19
J gene: TRBJ2-3
D gene: TRBD2
CDR3 protein: CASSIDHYGTSGTDTQYF
CDR3 DNA: TGTGCCAGTAGTATAGACCACTACGGGACTAGCGGCACAGATACGCAGTATTTT